This TCR beta chain is from a study of shared clonotypes between healthy human individuals. The repertoire was sequenced with immunoSEQ multiplex PCR; TCRdb's copy has only in-frame clones and lacks some. This table holds some 1.4 million clones, roughly 97% found once. Donors comprised only Caucasian adults living in Nashville, Tennessee. The ends were cut back, 0 bases at V and 10 bases at J, with 16 bases in the middle. This CDR3 has 15 residues. Germline CDR1 is MNHEY and CDR2 is SMNVEV (reference sequence). The chain employs TRBV27 and TRBJ2-1; D is uncertain. This TCR was sampled from a young man in good health. Sequences were obtained from naive CD4+ T cells sorted from blood. As to subset: CD45RA+ positively selected. The chain's CDR3 is CASSLSWAAGSEQFF. CDR3 DNA: TGTGCCAGCAGTTTATCCTGGGCTGCAGGATCGGAGCAGTTCTTC.